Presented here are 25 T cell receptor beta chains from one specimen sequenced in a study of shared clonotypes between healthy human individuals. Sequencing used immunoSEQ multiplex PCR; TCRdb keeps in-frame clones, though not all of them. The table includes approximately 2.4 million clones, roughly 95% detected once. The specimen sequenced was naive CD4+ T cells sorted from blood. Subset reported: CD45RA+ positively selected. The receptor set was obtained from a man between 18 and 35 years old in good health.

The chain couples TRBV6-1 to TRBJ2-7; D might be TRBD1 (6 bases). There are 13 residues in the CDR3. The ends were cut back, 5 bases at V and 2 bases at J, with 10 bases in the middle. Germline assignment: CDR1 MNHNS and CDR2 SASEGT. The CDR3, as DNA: TGTGCCAGCAGTCCACAGGGTCCCTACGAGCAGTACTTC. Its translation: CASSPQGPYEQYF.

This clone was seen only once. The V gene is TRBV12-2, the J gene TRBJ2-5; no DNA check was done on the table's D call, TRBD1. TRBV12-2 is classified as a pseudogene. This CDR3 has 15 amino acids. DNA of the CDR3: TGTGCAAGTCGCCCCTCAGACAGCCGAAAGGAGACCCAGTACTTC. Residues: CASRPSDSRKETQYF.

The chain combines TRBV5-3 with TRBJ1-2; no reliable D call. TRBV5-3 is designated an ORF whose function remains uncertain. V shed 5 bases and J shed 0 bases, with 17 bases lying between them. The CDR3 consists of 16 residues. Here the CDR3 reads CARSAKKGSANYGYTF. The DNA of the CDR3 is TGTGCCAGAAGTGCCAAAAAGGGATCAGCTAACTATGGCTACACCTTC.

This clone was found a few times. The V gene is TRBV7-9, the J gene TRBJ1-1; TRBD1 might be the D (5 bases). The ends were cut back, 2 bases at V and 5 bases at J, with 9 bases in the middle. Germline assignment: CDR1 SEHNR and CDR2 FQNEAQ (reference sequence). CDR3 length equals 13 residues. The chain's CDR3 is CASSLYGGTEAFF. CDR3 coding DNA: TGTGCCAGCAGCTTATACGGGGGAACTGAAGCTTTCTTT.

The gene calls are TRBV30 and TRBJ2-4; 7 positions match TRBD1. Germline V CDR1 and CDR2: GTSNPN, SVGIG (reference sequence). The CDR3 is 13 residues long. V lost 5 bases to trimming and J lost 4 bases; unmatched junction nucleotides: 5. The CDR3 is CAWGGQWKNIQYF. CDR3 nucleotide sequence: TGTGCCTGGGGGGGACAGTGGAAAAACATTCAGTACTTC.

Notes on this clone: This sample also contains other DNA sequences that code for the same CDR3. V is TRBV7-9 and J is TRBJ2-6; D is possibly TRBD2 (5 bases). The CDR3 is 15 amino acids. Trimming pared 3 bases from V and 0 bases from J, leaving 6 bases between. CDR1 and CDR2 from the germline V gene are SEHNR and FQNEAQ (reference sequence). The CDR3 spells CASSFRDSGANVLTF. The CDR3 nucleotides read TGTGCCAGCAGCTTCCGGGACTCTGGGGCCAACGTCCTGACTTTC.

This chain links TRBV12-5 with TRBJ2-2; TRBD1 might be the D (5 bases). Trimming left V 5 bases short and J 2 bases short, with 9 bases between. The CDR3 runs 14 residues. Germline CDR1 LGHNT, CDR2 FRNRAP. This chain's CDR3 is CASGPGFNTGELFF. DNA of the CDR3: TGTGCTAGTGGTCCAGGGTTTAACACCGGGGAGCTGTTTTTT.

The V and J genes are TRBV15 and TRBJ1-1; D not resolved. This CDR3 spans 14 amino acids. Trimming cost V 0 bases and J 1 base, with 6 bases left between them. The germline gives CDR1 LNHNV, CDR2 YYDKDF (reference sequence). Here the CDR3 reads CATSRDSANTEAFF. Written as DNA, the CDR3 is TGTGCCACCAGCAGAGATTCAGCGAACACTGAAGCTTTCTTT.

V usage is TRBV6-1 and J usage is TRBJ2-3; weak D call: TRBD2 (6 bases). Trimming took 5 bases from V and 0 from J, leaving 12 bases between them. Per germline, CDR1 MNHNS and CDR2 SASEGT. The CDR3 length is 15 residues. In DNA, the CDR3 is TGTGCCAGCAGTTCGGGACTCCCTAGCACAGATACGCAGTATTTT. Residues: CASSSGLPSTDTQYF.

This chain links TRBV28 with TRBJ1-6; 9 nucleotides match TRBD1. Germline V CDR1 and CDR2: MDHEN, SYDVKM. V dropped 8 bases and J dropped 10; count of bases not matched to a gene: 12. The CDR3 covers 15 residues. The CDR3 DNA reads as TGTGCCAGCGGGCATGGGGACAGGGAAAACTCACCCCTCCACTTT. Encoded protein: CASGHGDRENSPLHF.

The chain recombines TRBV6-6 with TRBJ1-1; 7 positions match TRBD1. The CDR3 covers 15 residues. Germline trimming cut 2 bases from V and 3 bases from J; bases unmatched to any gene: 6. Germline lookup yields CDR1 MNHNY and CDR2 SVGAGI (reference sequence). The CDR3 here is CASSYPNDRDTEAFF. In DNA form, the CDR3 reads TGTGCCAGCAGTTACCCGAATGACAGGGACACTGAAGCTTTCTTT.

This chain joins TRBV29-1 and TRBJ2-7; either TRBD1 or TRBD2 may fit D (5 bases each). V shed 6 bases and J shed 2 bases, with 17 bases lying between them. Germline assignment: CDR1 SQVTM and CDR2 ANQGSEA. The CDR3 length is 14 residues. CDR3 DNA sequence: TGCAGCGTGCCCCGAGAGGGACGAACCTACGAGCAGTACTTC. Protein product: CSVPREGRTYEQYF.

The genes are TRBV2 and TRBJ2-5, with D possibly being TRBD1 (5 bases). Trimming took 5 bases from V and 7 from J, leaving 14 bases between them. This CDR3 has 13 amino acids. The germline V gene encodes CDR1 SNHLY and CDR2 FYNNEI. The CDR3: CASSNRPAWTQYF. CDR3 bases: TGTGCCAGCAGTAACAGGCCCGCATGGACCCAGTACTTC.

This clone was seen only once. DNA of the CDR3: TGCGCCAGCAGCCACCGACTGGAGGGGATCTCTGGAAACACCATATATTTT. Protein sequence: CASSHRLEGISGNTIYF. This rearrangement joins TRBV4-3 to TRBJ1-3; D might be TRBD1 (5 bases). CDR1 LGHNA and CDR2 YSLEER come from the germline V gene. The length of the CDR3 is 17 residues. Trimming left V 3 bases short and J 0 bases short, with 15 bases between.

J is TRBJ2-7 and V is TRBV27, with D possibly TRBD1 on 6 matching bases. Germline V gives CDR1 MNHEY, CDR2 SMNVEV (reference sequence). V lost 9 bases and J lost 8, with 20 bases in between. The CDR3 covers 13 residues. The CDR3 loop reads CARIPHTGSKQYF. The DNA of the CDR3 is TGTGCCAGGATTCCCCACACAGGGAGCAAGCAGTACTTC.

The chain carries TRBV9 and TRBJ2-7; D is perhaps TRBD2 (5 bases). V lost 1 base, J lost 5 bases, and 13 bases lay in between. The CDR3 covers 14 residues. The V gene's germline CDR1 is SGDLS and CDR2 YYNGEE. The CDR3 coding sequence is TGTGCCAGCAGCGTAAAGAGGGAAATCAACGAGCAGTACTTC. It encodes CASSVKREINEQYF.

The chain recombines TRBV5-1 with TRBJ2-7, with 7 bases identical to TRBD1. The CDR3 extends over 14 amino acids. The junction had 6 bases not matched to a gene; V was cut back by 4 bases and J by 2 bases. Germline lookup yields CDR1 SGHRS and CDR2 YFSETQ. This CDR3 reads CASSVPGQTYEQYF. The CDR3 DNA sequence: TGCGCCAGCAGCGTCCCGGGACAGACCTACGAGCAGTACTTC.

CDR3 amino acids: CASSQGISYTF. CDR3 nucleotide sequence: TGTGCCAGCAGCCAGGGTATCAGCTACACCTTC. The chain is built from TRBV7-9 and TRBJ1-2; weak D call: TRBD1 (5 bases). The CDR3 contains 11 residues. Germline V CDR1 and CDR2: SEHNR, FQNEAQ (reference sequence). The V and J ends lost 5 bases and 9 bases respectively, with 10 bases between them.

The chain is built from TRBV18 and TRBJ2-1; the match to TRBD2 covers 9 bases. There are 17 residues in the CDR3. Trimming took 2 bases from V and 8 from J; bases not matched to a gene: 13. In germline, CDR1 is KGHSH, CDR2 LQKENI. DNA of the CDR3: TGTGCCAGCTCACCAAATGTGCGGGGGGGCCCAAGCGATGAGCAGTTCTTC. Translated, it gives CASSPNVRGGPSDEQFF.

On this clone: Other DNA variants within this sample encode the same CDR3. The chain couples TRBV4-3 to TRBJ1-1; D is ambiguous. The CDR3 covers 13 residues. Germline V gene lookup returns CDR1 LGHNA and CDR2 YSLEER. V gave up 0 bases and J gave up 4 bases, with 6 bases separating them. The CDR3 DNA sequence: TGCGCCAGCAGCCAAGAACCTGGCACTGAAGCTTTCTTT. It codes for CASSQEPGTEAFF.

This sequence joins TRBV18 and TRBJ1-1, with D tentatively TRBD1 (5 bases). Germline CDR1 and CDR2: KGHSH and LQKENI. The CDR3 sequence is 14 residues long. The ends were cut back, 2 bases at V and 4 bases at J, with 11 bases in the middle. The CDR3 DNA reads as TGTGCCAGCTCACCAGAGGGGACGGGCACTGAAGCTTTCTTT. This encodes CASSPEGTGTEAFF.

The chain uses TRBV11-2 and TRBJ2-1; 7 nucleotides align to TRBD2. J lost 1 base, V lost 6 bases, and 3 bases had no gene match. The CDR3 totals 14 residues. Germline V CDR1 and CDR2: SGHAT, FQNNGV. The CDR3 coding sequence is TGTGCCAGCAGGGCCGGGGGGTCCTACAATGAGCAGTTCTTC. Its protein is CASRAGGSYNEQFF.

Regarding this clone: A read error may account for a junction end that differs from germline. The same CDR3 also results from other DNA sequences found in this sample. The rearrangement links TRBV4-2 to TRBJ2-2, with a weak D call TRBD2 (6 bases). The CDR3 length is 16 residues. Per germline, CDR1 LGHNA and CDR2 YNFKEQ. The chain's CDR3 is CASSQGGGASTGELFF. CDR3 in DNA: TGTGCCAGCAGCCAGGGAGGCGGAGCTAGTACCGGAGAGCTGTTTTTT.

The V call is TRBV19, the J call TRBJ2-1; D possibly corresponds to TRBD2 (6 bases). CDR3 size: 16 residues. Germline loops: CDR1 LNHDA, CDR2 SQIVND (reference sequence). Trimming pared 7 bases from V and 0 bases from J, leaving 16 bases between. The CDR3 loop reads CASKGLAGSSYNEQFF. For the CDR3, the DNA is TGTGCCAGTAAGGGTCTGGCGGGGAGCTCCTACAATGAGCAGTTCTTC.

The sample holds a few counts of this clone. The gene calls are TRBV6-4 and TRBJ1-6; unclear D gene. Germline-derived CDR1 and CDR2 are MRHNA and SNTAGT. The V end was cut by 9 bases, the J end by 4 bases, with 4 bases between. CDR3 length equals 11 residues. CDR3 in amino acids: CARAYNSPLHF. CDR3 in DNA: TGTGCCAGGGCGTATAATTCACCCCTCCACTTT.